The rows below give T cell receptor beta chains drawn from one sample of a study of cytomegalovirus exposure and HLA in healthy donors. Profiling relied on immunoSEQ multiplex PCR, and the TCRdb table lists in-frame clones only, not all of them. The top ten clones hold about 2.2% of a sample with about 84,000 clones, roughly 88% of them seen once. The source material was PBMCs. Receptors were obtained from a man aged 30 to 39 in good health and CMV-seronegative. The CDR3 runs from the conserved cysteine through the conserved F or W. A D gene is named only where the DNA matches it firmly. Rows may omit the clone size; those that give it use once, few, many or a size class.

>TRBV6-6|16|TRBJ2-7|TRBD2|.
CASSLPGLAGIYEQYF
TGTGCCAGCAGTTTACCCGGACTAGCGGGAATATACGAGCAGTACTTC
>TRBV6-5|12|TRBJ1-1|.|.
CASSPGQPEAFF
TGTGCCAGCAGCCCTGGACAGCCTGAAGCTTTCTTT
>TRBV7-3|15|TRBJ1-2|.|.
CASSFFSGSGGGYTF
TGTGCCAGCAGCTTTTTTTCGGGATCAGGAGGCGGCTACACCTTC
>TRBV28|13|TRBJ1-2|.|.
CASSLVGGEGYTF
TGTGCCAGCAGTTTAGTAGGCGGTGAGGGCTACACCTTC
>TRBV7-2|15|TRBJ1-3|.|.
CASSFQGSLGNTIYF
TGTGCCAGCAGCTTTCAGGGATCTCTCGGAAACACCATATATTTT
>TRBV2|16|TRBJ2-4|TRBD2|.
CASSELELADENIQYF
TGTGCCAGCAGTGAATTAGAGCTAGCGGATGAAAACATTCAGTACTTC
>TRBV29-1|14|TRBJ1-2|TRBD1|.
CSVGTSGTVYGYTF
TGCAGCGTTGGGACGTCTGGGACAGTCTATGGCTACACCTTC
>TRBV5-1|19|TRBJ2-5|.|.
CASSLGVRLLAHERETQYF
TGCGCCAGCAGCTTGGGAGTGCGGTTGCTAGCCCACGAGAGAGAGACCCAGTACTTC
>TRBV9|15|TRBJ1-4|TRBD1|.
CASSVTGVGGEKLFF
TGTGCCAGCAGCGTTACAGGGGTGGGGGGAGAAAAACTGTTTTTT
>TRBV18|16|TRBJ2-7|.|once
CASSRNPGTHDYEQYF
TGTGCCAGCTCACGCAACCCCGGGACTCATGATTACGAGCAGTACTTC
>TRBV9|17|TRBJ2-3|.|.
CASSAITTPASTDTQYF
TGTGCCAGCAGCGCAATAACGACACCCGCTAGCACAGATACGCAGTATTTT
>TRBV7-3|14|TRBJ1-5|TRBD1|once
CASSLTGPNQPQHF
TGTGCCAGCAGCTTGACAGGGCCCAATCAGCCCCAGCATTTT
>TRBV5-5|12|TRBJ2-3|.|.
CASQPEVDTQYF
TGTGCCAGCCAGCCGGAGGTGGATACGCAGTATTTT
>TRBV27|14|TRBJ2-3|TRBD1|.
CASNPTGGSDTQYF
TGTGCCAGCAACCCGACAGGGGGTTCAGATACGCAGTATTTT
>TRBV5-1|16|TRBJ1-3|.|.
CASSSRGGSSGNTIYF
TGCGCCAGCAGCTCGCGGGGGGGCAGCTCTGGAAACACCATATATTTT
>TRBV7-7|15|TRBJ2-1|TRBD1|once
CASSLGQGSVNEQFF
TGTGCTAGCAGCCTGGGACAGGGTTCCGTTAATGAGCAGTTCTTC